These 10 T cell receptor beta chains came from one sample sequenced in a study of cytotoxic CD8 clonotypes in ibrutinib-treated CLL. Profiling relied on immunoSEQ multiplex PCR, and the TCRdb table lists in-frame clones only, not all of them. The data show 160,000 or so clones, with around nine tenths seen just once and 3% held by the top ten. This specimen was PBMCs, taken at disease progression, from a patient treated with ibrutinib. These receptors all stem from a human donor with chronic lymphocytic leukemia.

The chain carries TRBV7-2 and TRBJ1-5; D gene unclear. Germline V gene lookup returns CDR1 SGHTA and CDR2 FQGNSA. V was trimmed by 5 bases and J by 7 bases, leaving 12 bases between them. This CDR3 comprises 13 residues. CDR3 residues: CASSTSPGQPQHF. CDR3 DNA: TGTGCCAGCAGCACATCTCCAGGCCAGCCCCAGCATTTT.

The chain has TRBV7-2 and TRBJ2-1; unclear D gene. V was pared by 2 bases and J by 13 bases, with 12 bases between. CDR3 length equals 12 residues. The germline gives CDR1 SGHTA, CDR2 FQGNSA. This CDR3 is CASSLNNPPQFF. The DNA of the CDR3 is TGTGCCAGCAGCTTAAACAACCCGCCACAGTTCTTC.

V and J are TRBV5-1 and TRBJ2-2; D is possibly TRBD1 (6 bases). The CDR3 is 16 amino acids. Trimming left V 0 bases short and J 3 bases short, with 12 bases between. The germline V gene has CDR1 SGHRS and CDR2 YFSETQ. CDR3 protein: CASSLGSRGYTGELFF. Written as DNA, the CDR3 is TGCGCCAGCAGCTTGGGAAGCAGGGGTTACACCGGGGAGCTGTTTTTT. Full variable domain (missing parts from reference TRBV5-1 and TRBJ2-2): KAGVTQTPRYLIKTRGQQVTLSCSPISGHRSVSWYQQTPGQGLQFLFEYFSETQRNKGNFPGRFSGRQFSNSRSEMNVSTLELGDSALYLCASSLGSRGYTGELFFGEGSRLTVL.

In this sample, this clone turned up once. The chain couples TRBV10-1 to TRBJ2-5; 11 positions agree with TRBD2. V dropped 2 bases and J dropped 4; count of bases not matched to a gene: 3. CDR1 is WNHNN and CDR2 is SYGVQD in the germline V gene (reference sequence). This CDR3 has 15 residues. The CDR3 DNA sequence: TGCGCCAGCAGTGAGGGGGGACTAGCGGCAGAGACCCAGTACTTC. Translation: CASSEGGLAAETQYF.

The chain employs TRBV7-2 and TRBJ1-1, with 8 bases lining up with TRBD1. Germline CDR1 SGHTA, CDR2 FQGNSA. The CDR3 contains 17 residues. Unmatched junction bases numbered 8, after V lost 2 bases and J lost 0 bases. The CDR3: CASSLFPGQGMNTEAFF. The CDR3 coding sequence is TGTGCCAGCAGCTTATTTCCCGGACAGGGCATGAACACTGAAGCTTTCTTT.

CDR3 residues: CSVGGEGRKQFF. The CDR3 DNA is TGCAGCGTTGGGGGGGAAGGACGGAAGCAGTTCTTC. The rearrangement joins TRBV29-1 to TRBJ2-1; the D gene is possibly TRBD2 (6 bases). This CDR3 spans 12 amino acids. With 4 bases removed from V and 11 bases from J, the gap between germline ends came to 15 bases. Germline lookup yields CDR1 SQVTM and CDR2 ANQGSEA.

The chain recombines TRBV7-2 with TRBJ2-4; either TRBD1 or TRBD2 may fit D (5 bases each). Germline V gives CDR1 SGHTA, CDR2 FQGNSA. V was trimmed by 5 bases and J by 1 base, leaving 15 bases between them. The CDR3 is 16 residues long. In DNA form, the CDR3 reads TGTGCCAGCAGCCAACCAGGGTGGGGGGCCAAAAACATTCAGTACTTC. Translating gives CASSQPGWGAKNIQYF.

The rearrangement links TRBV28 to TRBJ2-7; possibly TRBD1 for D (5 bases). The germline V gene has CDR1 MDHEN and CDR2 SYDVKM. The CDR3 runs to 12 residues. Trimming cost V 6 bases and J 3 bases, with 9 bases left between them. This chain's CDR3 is CASRQVIYEQYF. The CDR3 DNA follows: TGTGCCAGCAGACAGGTAATCTACGAGCAGTACTTC.

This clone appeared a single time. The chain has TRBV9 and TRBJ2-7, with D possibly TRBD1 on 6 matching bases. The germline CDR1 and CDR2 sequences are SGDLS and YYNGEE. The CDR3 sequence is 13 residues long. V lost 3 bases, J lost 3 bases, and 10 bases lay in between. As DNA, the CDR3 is TGTGCCAGCAGCGATCTGGACAGCTACGAGCAGTACTTC. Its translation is CASSDLDSYEQYF. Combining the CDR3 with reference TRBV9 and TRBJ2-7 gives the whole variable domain DSGVTQTPKHLITATGQRVTLRCSPRSGDLSVYWYQQSLDQGLQFLIQYYNGEERAKGNILERFSAQQFPDLHSELNLSSLELGDSALYFCASSDLDSYEQYFGPGTRLTVT.

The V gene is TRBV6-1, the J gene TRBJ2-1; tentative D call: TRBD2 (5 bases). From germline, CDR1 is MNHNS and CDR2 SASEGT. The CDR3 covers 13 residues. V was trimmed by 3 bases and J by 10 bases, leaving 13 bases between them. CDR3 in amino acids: CASSELRTGEQFF. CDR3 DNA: TGTGCCAGCAGTGAGTTACGTACGGGGGAGCAGTTCTTC.